This TCR beta chain is drawn from a study of precursors of human CD4 cytotoxic T cells (dated by TCRdb to the late 2010s). Background for the entire study: The bulk TCR-seq analysis covered CD4+ memory subsets from 14 donors in total. Sequences for both the TCRalpha and TCRbeta chains came out of the TCR-seq analysis of 11 to 15 donors (table S7).

This clonotype was picked up one time. Its target antigen remains unknown. Base quality data are lacking; no much larger clone is found one base away. A read on its own is weak evidence. The reads were generated on an Illumina MiSeq. Regarding the original processing steps: Repertoire diversity was measured with the Shannon-Wiener index computed in VDJtools. A TCRbeta clonotype counted as expanded if its clonotype frequency was 3 or higher. TCRdb passed the public sequencing reads through fastp at Q25 and MiXCR, retaining productive beta sequences. Records with the same CDR3 protein are collapsed into one entry carrying the most frequent genes and DNA. The V and J calls follow TCRdb's processing rather than the paper's. The sample includes around 440 distinct CDR3 sequences, with 20% to 25% observed a single time. 9.5% to 15% of the sample comes from the top ten. Counted from cysteine to phenylalanine, this CDR3 has 12 amino acids. Only the CDR3 DNA stays, 36 bases, in frame from base 1. V loses 4 bases, J loses 1 base, and the germline ends lie 6 bases apart. The germline V gene (reference sequence) supplies CDR1 DFQATT and CDR2 SNEGSKA.

To test for a precursor-effector relationship among CD4 cytotoxic T cells, four sorted CD4+ memory subsets (TCM, TEM, IL-7Rhigh TEMRA, IL-7R- TEMRA) underwent bulk UMI-based TCR sequencing. The cells came from peripheral blood mononuclear cells that had been isolated from human blood. Broader findings and caveats from the paper: Only about 95% of the 14 donors were included in some bulk TCR-seq comparisons, suggesting that not every subset was available for every donor. A bigger share of IL-7Rhigh TEMRA clonotypes consisted of expanded effector clonotypes than was the case for TEM or TCM clonotypes. The authors noted that a human observational design cannot definitively establish the direction of differentiation between precursor and effector cells. More restricted TCR repertoires, with lower diversity and more expanded clonotypes, were shown by IL-7Rhigh and IL-7R- TEMRA subsets than by TCM and TEM subsets.

The rearranged segments are TRBV20-1 and TRBJ2-3; too little of a D gene remains to name it. Sequenced input: memory CD4+ T cells from blood (PBMCs). The receptor was derived from a human donor in good health. For the CDR3, the sequence is CSATQGTDTQYF. The DNA sequence reads TGCAGTGCTACTCAGGGCACAGATACGCAGTATTTT.